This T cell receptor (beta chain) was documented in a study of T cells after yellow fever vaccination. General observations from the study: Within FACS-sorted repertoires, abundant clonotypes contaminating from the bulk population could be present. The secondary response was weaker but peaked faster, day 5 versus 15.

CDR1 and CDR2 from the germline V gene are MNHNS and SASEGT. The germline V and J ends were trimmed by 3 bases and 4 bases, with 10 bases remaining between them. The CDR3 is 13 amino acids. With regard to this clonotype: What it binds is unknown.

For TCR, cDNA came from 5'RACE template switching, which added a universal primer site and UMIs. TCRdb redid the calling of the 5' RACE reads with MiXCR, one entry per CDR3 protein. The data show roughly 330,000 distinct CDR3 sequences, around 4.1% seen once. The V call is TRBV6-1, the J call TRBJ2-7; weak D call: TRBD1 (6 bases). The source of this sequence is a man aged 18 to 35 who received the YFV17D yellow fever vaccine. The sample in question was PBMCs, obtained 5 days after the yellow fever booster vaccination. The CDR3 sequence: CASSEVTGYEQYV. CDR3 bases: TGTGCCAGCAGTGAGGTAACAGGGTACGAGCAGTACGTC.